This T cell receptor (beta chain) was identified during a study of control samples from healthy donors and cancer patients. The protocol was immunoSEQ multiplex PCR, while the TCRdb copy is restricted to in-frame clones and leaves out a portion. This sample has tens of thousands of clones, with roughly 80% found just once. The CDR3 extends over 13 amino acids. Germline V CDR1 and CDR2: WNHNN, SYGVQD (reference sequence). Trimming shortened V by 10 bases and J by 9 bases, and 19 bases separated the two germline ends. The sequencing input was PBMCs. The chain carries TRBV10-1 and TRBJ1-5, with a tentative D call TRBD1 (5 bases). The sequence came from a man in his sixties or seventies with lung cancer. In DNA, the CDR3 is TGCGCCATCCCTCGGGGCGTCGTATGGCCCCAGCATTTT. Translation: CAIPRGVVWPQHF.